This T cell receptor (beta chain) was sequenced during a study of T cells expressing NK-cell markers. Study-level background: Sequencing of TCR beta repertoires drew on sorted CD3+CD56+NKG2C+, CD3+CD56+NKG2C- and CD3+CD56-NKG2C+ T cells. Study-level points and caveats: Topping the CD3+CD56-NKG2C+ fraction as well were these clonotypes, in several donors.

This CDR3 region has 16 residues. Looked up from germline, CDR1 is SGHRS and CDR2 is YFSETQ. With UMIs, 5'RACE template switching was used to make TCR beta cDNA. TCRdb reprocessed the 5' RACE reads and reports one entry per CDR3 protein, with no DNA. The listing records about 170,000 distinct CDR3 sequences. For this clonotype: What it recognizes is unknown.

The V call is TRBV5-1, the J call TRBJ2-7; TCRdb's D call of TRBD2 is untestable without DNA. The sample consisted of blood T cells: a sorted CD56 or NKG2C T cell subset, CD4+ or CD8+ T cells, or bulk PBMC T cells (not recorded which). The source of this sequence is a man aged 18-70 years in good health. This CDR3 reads CASSLGGREAPYEQYF.